This T cell receptor (beta chain) was profiled in a study of T cells after posttransplantation cyclophosphamide. Findings and limits, study-wide: TRB clonality was highly associated with recipient CMV seropositivity and reactivation. TRB overlap between skin or GI tissue T cells and blood was limited. Later post-transplant blood repertoires were often dominated by donor CD8+ memory clones.

Here immunoSEQ multiplex PCR was the method, and the copy in TCRdb shows in-frame clones only, minus some. The table has about 28,000 clones, more than 80% seen once. Germline V gives CDR1 SGHDN, CDR2 FVKESK. The CDR3 length is 15 residues. Unmatched junction bases numbered 10, after V lost 2 bases and J lost 8 bases. Turning to this clone: Its cognate antigen is unknown.

This related bone marrow graft donor gave peripheral blood on the day of marrow donation. This sequence joins TRBV14 and TRBJ1-2; 8 nucleotides line up with TRBD1. The source material was PBMCs. The origin of this receptor is a man between 45 and 60 years old. Here the CDR3 reads CASSQQRQGILGYTF. The CDR3 DNA follows: TGTGCCAGCAGCCAACAGAGACAGGGGATTTTAGGCTACACCTTC.